Listed here are 13 T cell receptor beta chains from one sample, sequenced in a study of early T cells in non-severe SARS-CoV-2 infection. TCRdb analysed the 5' RACE reads with MiXCR anew, one entry per CDR3 protein. The sample includes 20,000 to 25,000 distinct CDR3 sequences, about 4% of them seen just once. Sequenced input: whole blood. The source is an adult who was a healthcare worker with PCR-confirmed SARS-CoV-2 infection or an uninfected control (not recorded which).

The sample holds a few counts of this clonotype. The chain recombines TRBV19 with TRBJ1-2; D is perhaps TRBD1 (5 bases). The V gene's germline CDR1 is LNHDA and CDR2 SQIVND (reference sequence). V was clipped by 4 bases and J by 4 bases, with 19 bases between them. This CDR3 is 16 amino acids long. CDR3 loop: CASSTSTTVSIYGYTF. Written as DNA, the CDR3 is TGTGCCAGTAGTACCTCTACGACAGTGTCTATCTATGGCTACACCTTC.

This clonotype is medium-sized within its sample. V and J are TRBV7-2 and TRBJ2-7; the match to TRBD2 covers 7 bases. This CDR3 has 12 amino acids. Germline V gene data show CDR1 as SGHTA and CDR2 as FQGNSA. The V and J ends lost 5 bases and 7 bases, in that order; junction bases with no gene match: 5. The CDR3 DNA reads as TGTGCCAGCAGCCCACCCGGGAGGGAGCAGTACTTC. Its translation is CASSPPGREQYF.

Concerning this clonotype: Given a much more abundant clone one base away, this may be a read error. V gene TRBV19 combines with J gene TRBJ2-5, with D perhaps TRBD1 (7 bases). CDR3 size: 13 residues. The germline V gene encodes CDR1 LNHDA and CDR2 SQIVND (reference sequence). V was cut by 10 bases and J by 6 bases, with 18 bases left in between. CDR3 sequence reads: CANERQGGKTQYF. CDR3 in DNA: TGTGCCAATGAAAGACAGGGCGGGAAGACCCAGTACTTC.

The V and J genes are TRBV20-1 and TRBJ1-1; D not certain. Germline V gene lookup returns CDR1 DFQATT and CDR2 SNEGSKA (reference sequence). With 3 bases removed from V and 4 bases from J, the gap between germline ends came to 18 bases. The CDR3 extends over 15 amino acids. The CDR3 protein is CSASAVDRRGTEAFF. DNA for the CDR3: TGCAGTGCTAGTGCTGTGGACCGACGGGGCACTGAAGCTTTCTTT.

In this sample, this clonotype turned up many times. The genes are TRBV7-2 and TRBJ1-5; a possible D gene is TRBD1 (5 bases). The germline V gene encodes CDR1 SGHTA and CDR2 FQGNSA. The CDR3 is 15 amino acids. The germline V and J ends were trimmed by 1 base and 5 bases, with 12 bases remaining between them. The CDR3 region is CASSLDGAKDQPQHF. CDR3 nucleotide sequence: TGTGCCAGCAGCTTAGACGGGGCTAAGGATCAGCCCCAGCATTTT.

This clonotype was found many times. V gene TRBV6-5 combines with J gene TRBJ2-7, with no clear D. CDR1 is MNHEY, CDR2 SVGAGI, per germline. This CDR3 is 15 amino acids long. V lost 5 bases to trimming and J lost 0 bases, with 14 bases between them. CDR3 DNA sequence: TGTGCCAGCAGTCCTTTTTCGGTCAACTCCTACGAGCAGTACTTC. Translated: CASSPFSVNSYEQYF.

There are many counts of this clonotype. V and J are TRBV15 and TRBJ2-3, with 12 bases identical to TRBD1. Germline CDR1 reads LNHNV; CDR2 reads YYDKDF (reference sequence). V trimming: 4 bases; J trimming: 3 bases; junction bases outside the gene matches: 14. The CDR3 spans 19 residues. The DNA of the CDR3 is TGTGCCACCAGCAAGCCTCTGGGACAGGGGGCGTACGGTACAGATACGCAGTATTTT. This sequence encodes CATSKPLGQGAYGTDTQYF. The entire variable domain, with the rest obtained from reference TRBV15 and TRBJ2-3, is as follows: DAMVIQNPRYQVTQFGKPVTLSCSQTLNHNVMYWYQQKSSQAPKLLFHYYDKDFNNEADTPDNFQSRRPNTSFCFLDIRSPGLGDTAMYLCATSKPLGQGAYGTDTQYFGPGTRLTVL.

This clonotype showed up many times. The J gene is TRBJ2-3, the V gene TRBV19; the D is unclear. With 5 bases removed from V and 6 bases from J, the gap between germline ends came to 9 bases. CDR1 is LNHDA and CDR2 is SQIVND in the germline V gene (reference sequence). The CDR3 has 12 amino acids. The CDR3 region has the DNA TGTGCCAGTAGTGGGTTTGGCGATACGCAGTATTTT. This encodes CASSGFGDTQYF.

The sample holds many counts of this clonotype. The chain uses TRBV11-2 and TRBJ2-5; D possibly corresponds to TRBD2 (7 bases). V lost 5 bases, J lost 2 bases, and 15 bases lay in between. CDR1 and CDR2 (germline): SGHAT, FQNNGV. The CDR3 has 15 residues. CDR3 residues: CASSILQGGQETQYF. CDR3 DNA sequence: TGTGCCAGCAGCATTTTACAGGGAGGGCAAGAGACCCAGTACTTC.

This clonotype has a count of ten or more. The rearrangement uses TRBV7-6 and TRBJ2-2; weak D call: TRBD1 (5 bases). Trimming removed 6 bases at V and 2 bases at J, with 13 bases between. The CDR3 totals 15 residues. Looked up from germline, CDR1 is SGHVS and CDR2 is FNYEAQ. CDR3 nucleotide sequence: TGTGCCAGCAGTCCACCCGACAGAAACACCGGGGAGCTGTTTTTT. As protein: CASSPPDRNTGELFF.

This clonotype was found many times. V gene TRBV7-9 combines with J gene TRBJ1-1, with a weak D call TRBD1 (5 bases). V lost 5 bases and J lost 0, with 10 bases in between. Germline CDR1 and CDR2: SEHNR and FQNEAQ (reference sequence). The CDR3 extends over 14 amino acids. CDR3 DNA: TGTGCCAGCAGCGGGGGTCCGGTGAACACTGAAGCTTTCTTT. Its translation: CASSGGPVNTEAFF.

There are many counts of this clonotype. This CDR3 reads CSARDDRIDTEAFF. In DNA, the CDR3 is TGCAGTGCTAGAGATGACAGGATCGACACTGAAGCTTTCTTT. The rearrangement uses TRBV20-1 and TRBJ1-1; a possible D gene is TRBD1 (6 bases). The CDR3 extends over 14 amino acids. Per the germline V gene, CDR1 is DFQATT and CDR2 is SNEGSKA (reference sequence). Trimming took 0 bases from V and 3 from J, leaving 11 bases between them.

At least ten counts were recorded for this clonotype. The chain combines TRBV13 with TRBJ1-6; tentatively, D is TRBD1 (5 bases). Trimming removed 2 bases from V and 5 bases from J, with 13 bases in between. Germline V gene sequence: CDR1 PRHDT, CDR2 FYEKMQ (reference sequence). The CDR3 totals 16 residues. In DNA, the CDR3 is TGTGCCAGCAGCTTAAGTAGGCTCAGGGATAATTCACCCCTCCACTTT. Translated, it gives CASSLSRLRDNSPLHF.